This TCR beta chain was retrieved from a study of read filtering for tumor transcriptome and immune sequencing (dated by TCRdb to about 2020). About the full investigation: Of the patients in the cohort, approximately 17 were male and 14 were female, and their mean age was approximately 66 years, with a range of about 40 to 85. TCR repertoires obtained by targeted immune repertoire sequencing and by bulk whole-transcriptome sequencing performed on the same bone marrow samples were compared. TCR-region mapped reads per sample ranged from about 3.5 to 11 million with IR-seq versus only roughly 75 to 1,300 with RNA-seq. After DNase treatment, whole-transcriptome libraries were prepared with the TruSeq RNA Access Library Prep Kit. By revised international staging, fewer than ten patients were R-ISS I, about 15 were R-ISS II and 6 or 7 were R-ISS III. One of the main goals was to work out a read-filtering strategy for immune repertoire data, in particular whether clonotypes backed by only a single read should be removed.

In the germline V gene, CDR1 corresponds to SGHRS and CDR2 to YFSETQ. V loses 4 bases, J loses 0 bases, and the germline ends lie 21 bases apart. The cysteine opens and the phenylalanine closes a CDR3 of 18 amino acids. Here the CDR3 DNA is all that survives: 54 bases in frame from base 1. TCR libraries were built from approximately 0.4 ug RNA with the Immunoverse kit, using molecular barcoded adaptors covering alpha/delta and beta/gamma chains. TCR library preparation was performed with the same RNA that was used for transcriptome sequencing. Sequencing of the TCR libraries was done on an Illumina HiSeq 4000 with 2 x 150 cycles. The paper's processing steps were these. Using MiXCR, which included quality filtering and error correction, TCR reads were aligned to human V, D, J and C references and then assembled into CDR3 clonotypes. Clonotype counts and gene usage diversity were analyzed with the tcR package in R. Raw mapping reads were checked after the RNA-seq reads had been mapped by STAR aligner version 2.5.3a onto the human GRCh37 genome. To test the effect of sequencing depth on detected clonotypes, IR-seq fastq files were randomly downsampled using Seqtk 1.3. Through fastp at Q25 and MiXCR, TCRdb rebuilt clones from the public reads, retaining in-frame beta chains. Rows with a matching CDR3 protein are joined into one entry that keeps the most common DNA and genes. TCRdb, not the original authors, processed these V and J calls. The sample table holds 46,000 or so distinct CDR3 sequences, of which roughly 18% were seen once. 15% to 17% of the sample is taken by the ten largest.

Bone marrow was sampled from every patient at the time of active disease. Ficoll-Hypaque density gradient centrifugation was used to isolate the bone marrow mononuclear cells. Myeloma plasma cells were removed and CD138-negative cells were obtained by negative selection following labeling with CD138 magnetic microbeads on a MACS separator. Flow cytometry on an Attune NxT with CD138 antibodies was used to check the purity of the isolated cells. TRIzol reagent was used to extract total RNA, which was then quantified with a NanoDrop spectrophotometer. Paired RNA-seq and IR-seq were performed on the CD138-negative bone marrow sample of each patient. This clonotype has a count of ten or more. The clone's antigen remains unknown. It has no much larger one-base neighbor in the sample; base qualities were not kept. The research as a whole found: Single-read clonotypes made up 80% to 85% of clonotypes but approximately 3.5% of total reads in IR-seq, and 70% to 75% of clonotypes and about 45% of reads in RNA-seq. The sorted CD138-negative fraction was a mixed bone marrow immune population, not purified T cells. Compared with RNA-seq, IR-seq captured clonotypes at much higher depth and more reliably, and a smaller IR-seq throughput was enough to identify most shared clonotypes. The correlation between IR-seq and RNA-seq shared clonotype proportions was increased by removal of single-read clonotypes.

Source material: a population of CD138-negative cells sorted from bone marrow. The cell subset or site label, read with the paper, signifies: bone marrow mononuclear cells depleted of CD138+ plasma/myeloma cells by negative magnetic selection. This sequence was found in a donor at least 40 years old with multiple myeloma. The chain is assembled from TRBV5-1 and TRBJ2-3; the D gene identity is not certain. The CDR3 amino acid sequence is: CASSTPVWTPRSTDTQYF. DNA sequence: TGCGCCAGCAGCACGCCCGTTTGGACCCCCCGAAGCACAGATACGCAGTATTTT.